This T cell receptor beta chain was recorded in a study of spatial heterogeneity in lung cancer. Described time point: sample taken at primary tumor resection. Study outcomes and limitations: Mutation counts in tumors were tracked by counts of expanded intratumoral alpha and beta TCRs.

One entry per CDR3 protein results from TCRdb running MiXCR on the 5' RACE reads. Found here are 100,000 or so distinct CDR3 sequences, 4.4% of them singletons; the top ten hold 20% to 25%. The ends were cut back, 6 bases at V and 0 bases at J, with 5 bases in the middle. The CDR3 covers 12 residues. From germline, CDR1 is MDHEN and CDR2 SYDVKM. This clonotype was found many times. What it recognizes is unknown. This clonotype originated in a male donor with early-stage non-small cell lung cancer. Sequencing was performed on lung tumor tissue, taken at surgery. The chain couples TRBV28 to TRBJ1-1; D is uncertain. The CDR3 sequence is CASRQLNTEAFF. For the CDR3, the DNA is TGTGCCAGCAGGCAATTGAACACTGAAGCTTTCTTT.